The entry that follows covers one TCR beta chain sequence. Its specificity is not known. V lost 0 bases, J lost 3 bases, and 7 bases lay in between. Germline CDR1 reads KGHDR; CDR2 reads SFDVKD. This CDR3 is 14 amino acids long. The data stem from a study of blood T cells in healthy people across ages. Study-wide findings and caveats: Changes seen in expanded clonotypes were possibly confounded by donor CMV status left unknown. As age increased, TCR beta diversity per million T cells fell in a roughly linear fashion. Naive T cell percentage showed a strong correlation with TCR beta diversity.

PCR was performed a second time for roughly 7 to 12 cycles using a sample-barcoded 5' primer and a J-beta primer mix. CDR3-containing paired-end reads numbering at least 2.5 million came from each sample. TCRdb recomputed calls from the 5' RACE reads with MiXCR, one row per CDR3 protein. The sample gives hundreds of thousands of distinct CDR3 sequences, approximately 40% of which show up once; about 30% is in the top ten. The TCR sequence derives from a man aged 80 or over in good health. This chain uses TRBV24-1 with TRBJ2-5; D remains ambiguous. Sequenced: blood. The CDR3 bases are TGTGCCACCAGTGATTTGGGCCGGAAAGAGACCCAGTACTTC. As protein: CATSDLGRKETQYF.